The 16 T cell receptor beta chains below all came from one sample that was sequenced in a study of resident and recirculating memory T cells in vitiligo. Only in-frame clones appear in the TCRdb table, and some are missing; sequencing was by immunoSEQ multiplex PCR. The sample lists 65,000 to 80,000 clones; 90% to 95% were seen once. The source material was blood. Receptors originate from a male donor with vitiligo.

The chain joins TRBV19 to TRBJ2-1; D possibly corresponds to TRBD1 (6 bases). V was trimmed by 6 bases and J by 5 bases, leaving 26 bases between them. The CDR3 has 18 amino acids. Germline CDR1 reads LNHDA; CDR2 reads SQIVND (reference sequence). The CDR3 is CASSPAANRALLNNEQFF. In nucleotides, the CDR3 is TGTGCCAGTAGCCCCGCGGCCAACAGGGCTCTCCTTAACAATGAGCAGTTCTTC.

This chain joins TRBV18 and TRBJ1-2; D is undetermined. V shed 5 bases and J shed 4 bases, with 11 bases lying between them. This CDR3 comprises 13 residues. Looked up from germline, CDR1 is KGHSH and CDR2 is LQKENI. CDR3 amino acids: CASSTQVLYGYTF. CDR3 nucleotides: TGTGCCAGCTCAACGCAGGTTCTCTATGGCTACACCTTC.

CDR3 bases: TGTGCCAGCAGCAGCACTAGTACGCACACAGATACGCAGTATTTT. This encodes CASSSTSTHTDTQYF. The chain has TRBV9 and TRBJ2-3; tentative D call: TRBD2 (5 bases). V lost 4 bases, J lost 2 bases, and 14 bases lay in between. CDR3 length equals 15 residues. Germline V gives CDR1 SGDLS, CDR2 YYNGEE. Complete variable domain (other parts from reference TRBV9 and TRBJ2-3): DSGVTQTPKHLITATGQRVTLRCSPRSGDLSVYWYQQSLDQGLQFLIQYYNGEERAKGNILERFSAQQFPDLHSELNLSSLELGDSALYFCASSSTSTHTDTQYFGPGTRLTVL.

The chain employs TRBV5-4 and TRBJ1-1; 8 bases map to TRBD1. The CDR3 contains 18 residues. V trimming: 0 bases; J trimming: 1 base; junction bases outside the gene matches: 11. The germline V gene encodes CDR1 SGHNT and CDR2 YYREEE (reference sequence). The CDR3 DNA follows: TGTGCCAGCAGCTTGGGACAGGGGCCCTCGGCAGGGAACACTGAAGCTTTCTTT. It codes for CASSLGQGPSAGNTEAFF.

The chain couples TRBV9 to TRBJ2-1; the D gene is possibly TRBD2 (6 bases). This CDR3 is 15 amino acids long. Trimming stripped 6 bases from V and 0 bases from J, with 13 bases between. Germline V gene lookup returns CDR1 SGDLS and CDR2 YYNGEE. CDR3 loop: CASTGTFDSYNEQFF. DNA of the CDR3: TGTGCCAGCACCGGGACTTTCGACTCCTACAATGAGCAGTTCTTC.

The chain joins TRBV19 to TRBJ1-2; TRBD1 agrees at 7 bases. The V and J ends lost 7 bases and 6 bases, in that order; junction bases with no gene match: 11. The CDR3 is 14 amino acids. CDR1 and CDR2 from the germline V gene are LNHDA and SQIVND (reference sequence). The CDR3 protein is CASTRFAGGDGYTF. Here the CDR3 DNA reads TGTGCCAGTACTCGTTTTGCAGGGGGTGATGGCTACACCTTC.

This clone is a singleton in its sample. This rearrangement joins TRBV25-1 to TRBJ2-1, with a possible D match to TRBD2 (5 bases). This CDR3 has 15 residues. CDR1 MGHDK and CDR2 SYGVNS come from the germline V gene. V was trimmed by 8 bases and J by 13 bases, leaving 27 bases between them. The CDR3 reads CASGGQNSRLGRQFF. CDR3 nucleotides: TGTGCCAGCGGAGGCCAGAACTCCCGATTGGGCCGTCAGTTCTTC.

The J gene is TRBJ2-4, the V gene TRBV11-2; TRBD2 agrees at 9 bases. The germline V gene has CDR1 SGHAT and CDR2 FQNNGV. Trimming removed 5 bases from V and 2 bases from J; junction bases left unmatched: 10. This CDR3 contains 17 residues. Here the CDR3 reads CASSHYRLAGPKNIQYF. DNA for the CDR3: TGTGCCAGCAGCCATTACCGGCTAGCGGGACCCAAAAACATTCAGTACTTC.

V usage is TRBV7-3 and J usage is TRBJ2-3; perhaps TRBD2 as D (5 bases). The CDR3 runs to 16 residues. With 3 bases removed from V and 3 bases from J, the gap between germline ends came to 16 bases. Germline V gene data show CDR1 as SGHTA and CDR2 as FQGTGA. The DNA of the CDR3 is TGTGCCAGCAGCTTGGGTGGGAGATACGGGACAGATACGCAGTATTTT. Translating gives CASSLGGRYGTDTQYF.

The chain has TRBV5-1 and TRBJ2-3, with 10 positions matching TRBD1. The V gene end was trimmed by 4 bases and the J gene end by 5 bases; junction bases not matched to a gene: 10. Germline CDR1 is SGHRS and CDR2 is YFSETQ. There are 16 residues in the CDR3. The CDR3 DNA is TGCGCCAGCAGCCCCCGAGGGACAGGGGTTGGAGATACGCAGTATTTT. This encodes CASSPRGTGVGDTQYF.

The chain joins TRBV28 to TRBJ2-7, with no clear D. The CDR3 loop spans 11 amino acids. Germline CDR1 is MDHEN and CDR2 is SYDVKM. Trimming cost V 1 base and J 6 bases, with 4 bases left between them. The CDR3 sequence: CASSLYSEQYF. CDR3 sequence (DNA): TGTGCCAGCAGTTTATATAGCGAGCAGTACTTC.

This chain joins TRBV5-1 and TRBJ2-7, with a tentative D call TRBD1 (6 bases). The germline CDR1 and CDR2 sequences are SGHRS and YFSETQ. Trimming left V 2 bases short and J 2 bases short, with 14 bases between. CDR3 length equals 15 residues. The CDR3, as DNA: TGCGCCAGCAGCTTCAACAGGGCCTTCACCTACGAGCAGTACTTC. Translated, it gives CASSFNRAFTYEQYF.

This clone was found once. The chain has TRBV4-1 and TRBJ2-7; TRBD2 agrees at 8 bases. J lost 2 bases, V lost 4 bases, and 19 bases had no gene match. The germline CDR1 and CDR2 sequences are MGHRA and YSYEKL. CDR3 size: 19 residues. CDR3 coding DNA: TGCGCCAGCAGCCCCCTCGAGGCTAGCGGGTCCTTCCGGCCCTACGAGCAGTACTTC. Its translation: CASSPLEASGSFRPYEQYF.

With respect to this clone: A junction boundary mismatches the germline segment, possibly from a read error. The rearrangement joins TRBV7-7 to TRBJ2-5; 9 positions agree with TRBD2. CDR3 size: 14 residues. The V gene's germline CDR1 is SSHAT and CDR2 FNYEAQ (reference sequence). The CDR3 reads CASSLAGLQETQYF. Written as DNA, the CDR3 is TGTGCCAGCAGCCTAGCGGGGCTACAAGAGACCCAGTACTTC.

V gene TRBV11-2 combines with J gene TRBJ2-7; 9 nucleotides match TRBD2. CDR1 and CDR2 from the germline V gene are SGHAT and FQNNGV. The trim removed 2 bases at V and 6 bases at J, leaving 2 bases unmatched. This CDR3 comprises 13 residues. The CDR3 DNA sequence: TGTGCCAGCAGCTTACGGCGGGAGGGCGAGCAGTACTTC. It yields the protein CASSLRREGEQYF. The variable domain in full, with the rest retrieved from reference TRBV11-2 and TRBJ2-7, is EAGVAQSPRYKIIEKRQSVAFWCNPISGHATLYWYQQILGQGPKLLIQFQNNGVVDDSQLPKDRFSAERLKGVDSTLKIQPAKLEDSAVYLCASSLRREGEQYFGPGTRLTVT.

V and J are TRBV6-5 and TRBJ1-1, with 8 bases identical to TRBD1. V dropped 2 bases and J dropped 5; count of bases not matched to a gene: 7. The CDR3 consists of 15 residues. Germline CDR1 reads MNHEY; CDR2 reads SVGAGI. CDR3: CASSYEQGVGTEAFF. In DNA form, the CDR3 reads TGTGCCAGCAGTTACGAACAGGGGGTAGGGACTGAAGCTTTCTTT.